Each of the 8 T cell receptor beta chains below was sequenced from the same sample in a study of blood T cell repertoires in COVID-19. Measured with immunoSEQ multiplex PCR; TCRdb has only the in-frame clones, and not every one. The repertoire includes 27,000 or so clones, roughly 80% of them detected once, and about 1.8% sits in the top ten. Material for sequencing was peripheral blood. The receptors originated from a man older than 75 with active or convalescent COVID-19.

The CDR3 spells CASSPSAGSHEQYF. The CDR3 nucleotides are TGTGCCAGCAGTCCGAGCGCAGGGTCACACGAGCAGTACTTC. This sequence joins TRBV28 and TRBJ2-7; maybe TRBD1 (5 bases). CDR3 length equals 14 residues. The germline V and J ends were trimmed by 5 bases and 5 bases, with 16 bases remaining between them. CDR1 MDHEN and CDR2 SYDVKM come from the germline V gene.

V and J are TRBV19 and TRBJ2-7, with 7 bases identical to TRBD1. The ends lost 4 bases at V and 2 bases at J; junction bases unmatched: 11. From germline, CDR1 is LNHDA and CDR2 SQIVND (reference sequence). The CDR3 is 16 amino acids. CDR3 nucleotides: TGTGCCAGTAGTAAAGGGACCGGGACAGTCCCCTACGAGCAGTACTTC. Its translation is CASSKGTGTVPYEQYF. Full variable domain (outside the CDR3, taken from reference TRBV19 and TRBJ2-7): DGGITQSPKYLFRKEGQNVTLSCEQNLNHDAMYWYRQDPGQGLRLIYYSQIVNDFQKGDIAEGYSVSREKKESFPLTVTSAQKNPTAFYLCASSKGTGTVPYEQYFGPGTRLTVT.

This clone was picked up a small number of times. CDR3: CASSLQTSSDEQFF. The CDR3 DNA follows: TGCGCCAGCAGCTTGCAGACTAGCTCCGATGAGCAGTTCTTC. This chain connects TRBV5-1 to TRBJ2-1, with 7 nucleotides matching TRBD2. The germline V gene has CDR1 SGHRS and CDR2 YFSETQ. The CDR3 totals 14 residues. With 1 base clipped from V and 8 bases from J, the junction kept 6 bases outside the gene matches.

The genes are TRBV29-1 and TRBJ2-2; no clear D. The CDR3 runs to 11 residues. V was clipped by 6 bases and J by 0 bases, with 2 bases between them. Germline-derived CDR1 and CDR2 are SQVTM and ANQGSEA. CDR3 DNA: TGCAGCGTCGCGAACACCGGGGAGCTGTTTTTT. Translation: CSVANTGELFF.

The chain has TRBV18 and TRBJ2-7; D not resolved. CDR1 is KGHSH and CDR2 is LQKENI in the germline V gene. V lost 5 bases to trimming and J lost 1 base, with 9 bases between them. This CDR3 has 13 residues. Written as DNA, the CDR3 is TGTGCCAGCTCATTAGTCGGGTCCTACGAGCAGTACTTC. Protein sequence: CASSLVGSYEQYF.

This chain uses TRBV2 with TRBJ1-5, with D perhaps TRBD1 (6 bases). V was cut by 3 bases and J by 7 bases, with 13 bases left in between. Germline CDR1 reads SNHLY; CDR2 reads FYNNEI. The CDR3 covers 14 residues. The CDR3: CASSEGQGSQPQHF. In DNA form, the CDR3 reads TGTGCCAGCAGTGAGGGCCAGGGGTCCCAGCCCCAGCATTTT.

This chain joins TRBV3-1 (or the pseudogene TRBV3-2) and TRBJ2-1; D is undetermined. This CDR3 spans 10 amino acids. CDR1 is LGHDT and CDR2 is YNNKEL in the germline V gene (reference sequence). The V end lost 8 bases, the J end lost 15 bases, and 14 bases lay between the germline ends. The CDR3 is CASQGEWLFF. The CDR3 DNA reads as TGTGCCAGCCAAGGAGAGTGGCTGTTCTTC.

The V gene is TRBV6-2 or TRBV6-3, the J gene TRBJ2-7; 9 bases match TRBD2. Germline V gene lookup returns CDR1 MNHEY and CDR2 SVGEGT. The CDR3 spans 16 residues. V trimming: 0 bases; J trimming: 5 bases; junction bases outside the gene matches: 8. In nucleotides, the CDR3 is TGTGCCAGCAGTTACTCGAGGATCAGCGGGGGGCACGAGCAGTACTTC. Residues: CASSYSRISGGHEQYF.